One sample yielded the 29 T cell receptor beta chains listed below, sequenced in a study of blood T cell repertoires in COVID-19. Repertoires were generated with immunoSEQ multiplex PCR, while TCRdb's copy carries only in-frame clones and drops some. The sample lists roughly 80,000 clones; roughly four fifths were seen once. The material sequenced was peripheral blood. The receptors stem from a man older than 75 with acute or convalescent COVID-19.

The chain combines TRBV7-9 with TRBJ1-2, with D unclear. The CDR3 totals 14 residues. Per the germline V gene, CDR1 is SEHNR and CDR2 is FQNEAQ (reference sequence). V dropped 1 base and J dropped 8 bases, with 14 bases sitting between them. CDR3 nucleotide sequence: TGTGCCAGCAGCTTAGTGGCCGGGGTTGTAGGCTACACCTTC. Protein product: CASSLVAGVVGYTF.

The rearrangement uses TRBV12-5 and TRBJ1-4; tentative D call: TRBD1 (5 bases). Trimming shortened V by 1 base and J by 7 bases, and 10 bases separated the two germline ends. The CDR3 is 14 amino acids. The V gene's germline CDR1 is LGHNT and CDR2 FRNRAP. This chain's CDR3 is CASGLGQGGEKLFF. CDR3 sequence (DNA): TGTGCTAGTGGTTTGGGGCAGGGTGGTGAAAAACTGTTTTTT.

The chain has TRBV5-4 and TRBJ2-7; TRBD1 aligns across 7 bases. The germline CDR1 and CDR2 sequences are SGHNT and YYREEE (reference sequence). The CDR3 spans 15 residues. The V segment lost 4 bases and the J segment 0 bases; nucleotides outside the gene matches: 7. The CDR3 nucleotides read TGTGCCAGCAGCCAAGGACAGGAGAGCTCCTACGAGCAGTACTTC. Its protein product is CASSQGQESSYEQYF.

V is TRBV6-1 and J is TRBJ1-1; D is perhaps TRBD1 (5 bases). The CDR3 has 14 residues. The V gene lost 3 bases and the J gene lost 5 bases, with 13 bases spanning the gap. The V gene's germline CDR1 is MNHNS and CDR2 SASEGT. This CDR3 reads CASSDLAGRTEAFF. The CDR3 region has the DNA TGTGCCAGCAGTGACCTCGCAGGGCGGACTGAAGCTTTCTTT.

The chain combines TRBV19 with TRBJ1-2; tentatively, D is TRBD1 (6 bases). Germline V CDR1 and CDR2: LNHDA, SQIVND (reference sequence). The CDR3 runs 14 residues. V lost 3 bases and J 4 bases, leaving 12 bases between the germline ends. CDR3 protein: CASSMTGYSYGYTF. The DNA for the CDR3 is TGTGCCAGTAGTATGACAGGTTATAGCTATGGCTACACCTTC.

This sequence joins TRBV10-3 and TRBJ2-7; 9 bases are shared with TRBD1. Germline trimming cut 8 bases from V and 6 bases from J; bases unmatched to any gene: 8. CDR1 and CDR2 (germline): ENHRY, SYGVKD. The CDR3 totals 13 residues. In DNA, the CDR3 is TGTGCCATCGGAAAACAGGGGGCGGTCGAGCAGTACTTC. Encoded protein: CAIGKQGAVEQYF.

In its sample, this clone was seen a few times. This chain links TRBV7-9 with TRBJ1-1; TRBD1 might be the D (5 bases). The CDR3 has 17 residues. The V and J ends lost 5 bases and 2 bases respectively, with 21 bases between them. The germline CDR1 and CDR2 sequences are SEHNR and FQNEAQ (reference sequence). CDR3 bases: TGTGCCAGCAGCCCGAAGAGCGGGACCTCCGATAACACTGAAGCTTTCTTT. It codes for CASSPKSGTSDNTEAFF.

The chain has TRBV3-1 (or the pseudogene TRBV3-2) and TRBJ1-1; the D gene is possibly TRBD1 (5 bases). The germline V gene encodes CDR1 LGHDT and CDR2 YNNKEL (reference sequence). V was pared by 0 bases and J by 7 bases, with 18 bases between. CDR3 length equals 16 residues. CDR3 in amino acids: CASSQDLVRGGGEAFF. CDR3 in DNA: TGTGCCAGCAGCCAAGATCTTGTTCGGGGGGGTGGTGAAGCTTTCTTT.

The chain joins TRBV7-9 to TRBJ1-2; weak D call: TRBD1 (6 bases). V was pared by 1 base and J by 8 bases, with 14 bases between. The CDR3 spans 14 residues. CDR1 and CDR2 (germline): SEHNR, FQNEAQ (reference sequence). In DNA form, the CDR3 reads TGTGCCAGCAGCTTAGGGAGTAACAGGGCGGGCTACACCTTC. This sequence encodes CASSLGSNRAGYTF.

The chain employs TRBV5-1 and TRBJ2-3; 12 bases map to TRBD2. J gave up 4 bases and V 0 bases, and 6 bases lay outside the gene matches. Germline V gene sequence: CDR1 SGHRS, CDR2 YFSETQ. The CDR3 contains 17 residues. The CDR3 sequence: CASSLEVASGGADTQYF. In nucleotides, the CDR3 is TGCGCCAGCAGCTTGGAGGTCGCTAGCGGGGGGGCAGATACGCAGTATTTT.

The chain links TRBV5-8 to TRBJ1-5; a possible D gene is TRBD1 (6 bases). This CDR3 contains 16 residues. Trimming took off 3 bases at V and 3 bases at J, with 16 bases between the two ends. Germline-derived CDR1 and CDR2 are SGHTS and YDEGEE. CDR3 in DNA: TGTGCCAGCAGCTGGGGGGGCAGGGAATCCAATCAGCCCCAGCATTTT. It is translated as CASSWGGRESNQPQHF.

The V gene is TRBV30, the J gene TRBJ1-2; no clear D. This CDR3 comprises 12 residues. Germline V gene sequence: CDR1 GTSNPN, CDR2 SVGIG (reference sequence). V lost 5 bases to trimming and J lost 2 bases, with 9 bases between them. CDR3 nucleotides: TGTGCCTGGCTATACGGGAACTATGGCTACACCTTC. Translating it yields CAWLYGNYGYTF.

V is TRBV5-4 and J is TRBJ2-1, with a possible D match to TRBD1 (5 bases). Trimming removed 3 bases at V and 1 base at J, with 11 bases between. The CDR3 loop spans 15 amino acids. From germline, CDR1 is SGHNT and CDR2 YYREEE (reference sequence). This chain's CDR3 is CASSSRRGSYNEQFF. The CDR3 DNA sequence: TGTGCCAGCAGCTCTCGTAGGGGTTCCTACAATGAGCAGTTCTTC.

The chain uses TRBV18 and TRBJ1-5, with a weak D call TRBD1 (5 bases). From germline, CDR1 is KGHSH and CDR2 LQKENI. The CDR3 length is 15 residues. The V and J ends lost 5 bases and 6 bases respectively, with 17 bases between them. CDR3 sequence reads: CASSAGLPVGQPQHF. The CDR3 DNA reads as TGTGCCAGCTCAGCGGGACTCCCCGTGGGTCAGCCCCAGCATTTT.

V and J are TRBV5-1 and TRBJ2-5; a weak D match, TRBD1 (5 bases). The germline CDR1 and CDR2 sequences are SGHRS and YFSETQ. The CDR3 sequence is 15 residues long. V shed 2 bases and J shed 4 bases, with 15 bases lying between them. The DNA of the CDR3 is TGCGCCAGCAGCTTCCAAGGGCAGGGTCGAGAGACCCAGTACTTC. Amino acids: CASSFQGQGRETQYF.

Only one count was recorded for this clone. The gene calls are TRBV30 and TRBJ1-2, with 7 bases fitting TRBD1. Germline V gives CDR1 GTSNPN, CDR2 SVGIG (reference sequence). CDR3 length: 15 amino acids. V shed 3 bases, J shed 6 bases, and the junction held 13 bases outside the gene matches. The CDR3 spells CAWSPSGTAQNGYTF. CDR3 bases: TGTGCCTGGAGCCCTTCAGGGACAGCGCAGAATGGCTACACCTTC.

The chain has TRBV19 and TRBJ1-2, with 9 bases lining up with TRBD1. Per germline, CDR1 LNHDA and CDR2 SQIVND (reference sequence). Trimming cost V 6 bases and J 2 bases; bases outside gene matches: 4. CDR3 length: 14 amino acids. The CDR3 is CASRPDRGNYGYTF. The DNA for the CDR3 is TGTGCCAGTAGGCCGGACAGGGGAAACTATGGCTACACCTTC.

This chain uses TRBV4-1 with TRBJ1-5; 8 positions agree with TRBD1. V lost 0 bases and J lost 0; bases outside the gene matches: 10. The CDR3 sequence is 19 residues long. Germline V gene sequence: CDR1 MGHRA, CDR2 YSYEKL. The CDR3 coding sequence is TGCGCCAGCAGCCAAGACACCTATAACAGGGGGAATAGCAATCAGCCCCAGCATTTT. This sequence encodes CASSQDTYNRGNSNQPQHF.

The V gene is TRBV6-6, the J gene TRBJ1-1; TRBD1 agrees at 8 bases. Unmatched junction bases numbered 2, after V lost 7 bases and J lost 1 base. Per germline, CDR1 MNHNY and CDR2 SVGAGI (reference sequence). The CDR3 has 13 amino acids. DNA of the CDR3: TGTGCCAGCAACGACAGGGGGAACACTGAAGCTTTCTTT. Residues: CASNDRGNTEAFF.

This chain connects TRBV5-1 to TRBJ2-7; a possible D gene is TRBD2 (5 bases). Trimming cost V 0 bases and J 0 bases, with 7 bases left between them. Germline-derived CDR1 and CDR2 are SGHRS and YFSETQ. This CDR3 has 14 residues. CDR3 DNA sequence: TGCGCCAGCAGCTTGGTCCGGGGCTCCTACGAGCAGTACTTC. This translates into CASSLVRGSYEQYF.

The chain recombines TRBV11-3 with TRBJ2-7; 9 bases are a match to TRBD1. This CDR3 contains 15 residues. V lost 3 bases to trimming and J lost 3 bases; unmatched junction nucleotides: 6. CDR1 SGHNT and CDR2 YENEEA come from the germline V gene. CDR3 coding DNA: TGTGCCAGCAGCTTTTCGGGACAGGGACTCTACGAGCAGTACTTC. Translation: CASSFSGQGLYEQYF.

This clone was recorded a few times. The chain is built from TRBV6-6 and TRBJ1-2; 9 bases match TRBD1. CDR1 MNHNY and CDR2 SVGAGI come from the germline V gene (reference sequence). This CDR3 region has 14 residues. J gave up 8 bases and V 6 bases, and 10 bases lay outside the gene matches. This CDR3 reads CASSPGTGRSGYTF. The CDR3 DNA sequence: TGTGCCAGCAGCCCCGGGACAGGGCGCAGCGGCTACACCTTC.

The chain is built from TRBV4-2 and TRBJ1-1; D is unresolved. V gave up 0 bases and J gave up 1 base, with 9 bases separating them. The CDR3 runs to 15 residues. Germline V gene data show CDR1 as LGHNA and CDR2 as YNFKEQ. The CDR3 is CASSQDRRGNTEAFF. CDR3 bases: TGTGCCAGCAGCCAAGATCGACGGGGGAACACTGAAGCTTTCTTT.

The chain joins TRBV4-2 to TRBJ1-2; D uncertain. This CDR3 spans 14 amino acids. Germline V CDR1 and CDR2: LGHNA, YNFKEQ. V lost 0 bases, J lost 4 bases, and 9 bases lay in between. As DNA, the CDR3 is TGTGCCAGCAGCCAAGATCGAGGGTCCTATGGCTACACCTTC. The encoded protein is CASSQDRGSYGYTF.

The table lists this clone with a count of one. The chain combines TRBV27 with TRBJ1-2, with D tentatively TRBD1 (5 bases). Germline V gene sequence: CDR1 MNHEY, CDR2 SMNVEV (reference sequence). Trimming shortened V by 6 bases and J by 7 bases, and 15 bases separated the two germline ends. The CDR3 sequence is 13 residues long. The CDR3 sequence: CASSPISGLGYTF. The CDR3, as DNA: TGTGCCAGCAGCCCCATTTCAGGGCTTGGCTACACCTTC.

The gene calls are TRBV5-1 and TRBJ2-1, with TRBD1 matching over 9 bases. Germline CDR1 and CDR2: SGHRS and YFSETQ. J was trimmed by 0 bases and V by 4 bases; bases with no gene match: 14. CDR3 length: 19 residues. The CDR3 region has the DNA TGCGCCAGCAGCCCCTCGGGACAGGGAGGGTTCAGCTCCTACAATGAGCAGTTCTTC. This gives the protein CASSPSGQGGFSSYNEQFF.

The V and J genes are TRBV19 and TRBJ1-5; weak D call: TRBD1 (5 bases). V shed 6 bases and J shed 3 bases, with 18 bases lying between them. The CDR3 is 16 residues long. Germline CDR1 is LNHDA and CDR2 is SQIVND (reference sequence). Here the CDR3 reads CASRTQGRINNQPQHF. Written as DNA, the CDR3 is TGTGCCAGTAGGACCCAGGGTAGGATAAACAATCAGCCCCAGCATTTT.

This chain connects TRBV5-4 to TRBJ2-1, with a weak D call TRBD2 (6 bases). Germline-derived CDR1 and CDR2 are SGHNT and YYREEE (reference sequence). The CDR3 is 15 residues long. V lost 5 bases and J lost 7, with 19 bases in between. CDR3 region: CASRGDFSVTNEQFF. The CDR3 DNA reads TGTGCCAGCAGGGGGGACTTCTCCGTAACTAATGAGCAGTTCTTC.

The rearrangement joins TRBV6-5 to TRBJ1-1; D may be TRBD1 (6 bases). Trimming pared 5 bases from V and 4 bases from J, leaving 11 bases between. Per germline, CDR1 MNHEY and CDR2 SVGAGI. The CDR3 contains 13 residues. The CDR3 DNA reads TGTGCCAGCAGTCTTCAGGGGAGCACTGAAGCTTTCTTT. Protein: CASSLQGSTEAFF.